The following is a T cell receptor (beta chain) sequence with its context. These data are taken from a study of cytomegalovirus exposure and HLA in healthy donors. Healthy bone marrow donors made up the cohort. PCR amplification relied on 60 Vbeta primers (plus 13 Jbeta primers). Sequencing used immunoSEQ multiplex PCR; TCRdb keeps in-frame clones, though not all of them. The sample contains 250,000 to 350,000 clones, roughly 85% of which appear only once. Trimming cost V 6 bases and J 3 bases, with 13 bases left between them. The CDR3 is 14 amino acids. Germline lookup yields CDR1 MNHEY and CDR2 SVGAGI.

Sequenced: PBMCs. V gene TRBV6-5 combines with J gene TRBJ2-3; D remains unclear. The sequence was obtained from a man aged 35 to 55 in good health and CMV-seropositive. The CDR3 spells CASSPDVATDTQYF. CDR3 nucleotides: TGTGCCAGCAGCCCTGATGTGGCAACAGATACGCAGTATTTT.